A single T cell receptor beta chain is shown here with its context. This clone has a handful of counts. It lacks a known antigen. Compared with germline, one end of the junction differs, possibly owing to a read error. This entry is derived from a study of cytomegalovirus exposure and HLA in healthy donors (dated by TCRdb to about 2017). Background for the entire study: An earlier analysis of roughly 630 of the donors reported more than 250 Gb of sequence data and some 120 million unique TCR beta sequences from approximately 180 million T cells. The later analysis used no new phenotypic data to find candidate immune exposures, relying instead on TCR beta sequences and their occurrence across donors. HLA typing included class I and class II loci at four-digit resolution. Every repertoire in the discovery cohort had been generated on one and the same sequencing platform. Donor age, sex, ethnicity and CMV serostatus were compiled together with the repertoire data. Besides the first cohort of around 670 subjects, a separate validation cohort made up of roughly 120 different subjects was used. The aim of the study was to test whether cataloging public T cell receptors could identify signatures of past pathogen exposure. To predict cytomegalovirus infection status, the study combined high-throughput TCR immunosequencing, statistical association of individual TCRs with disease status, and machine learning. Using immunosequencing, the study profiled T cell repertoires from about 650 subjects and related those repertoires to cytomegalovirus serostatus. A later genetic analysis took genome-wide SNP genotypes for about 55% of the roughly 700 donors and used that subset as a discovery cohort. In a later analysis, previously published TCR beta repertoires from 550 to 750 donors were re-analyzed and high-resolution HLA genotyping was added so that TCR occurrence patterns could be studied. Of the 398 genotyped donors, approximately 82% fell in the genetic ancestry cluster associated with self-reported Caucasian donors. Typing coverage varied by locus: roughly 629-630 donors for A, B, C, DRB1 and DQB1; approximately 520 for DQA1; 600 to 610 for DPA1; more than 450 for DPB1. An early release that covered fewer than 800 HLA-typed donors contained about 300 gigabases of sequencing data and 85 million to 100 million unique TCR sequences. Among 300 to 500 genotyped donors of the cohort, an average of roughly 230,000 unique TCR beta nucleotide sequences was sequenced per donor, of which about 19% were non-productive. Four or five DR-DQ haplotypes were treated as single units for association and clustering because of strong linkage in the cohort. To decide whether each TCR beta V gene segment behaved as functional or pseudogenic, an earlier analysis of some 600 of the donors relied on high-throughput TCR beta sequencing.

Library prep was done by the immunoSEQ multiplex PCR assay. The multiplex PCR relied on a mix of 60 forward primers for TCR Vbeta segments and 13 reverse primers for TCR Jbeta segments. A multiplex PCR assay on genomic DNA amplified the CDR3 region of rearranged TCR beta genes. Amplified TCR beta libraries were sequenced as 87-base-pair reads on the Illumina HiSeq System. The original pipeline was this. In a later analysis, some 80 million unique TCR beta chains were counted across the roughly 610 repertoires, and roughly 11 million of these chains were shared by at least two donors. A nearest-neighbor algorithm error-corrected the raw reads and collapsed the reads into unique sequences, merging closely related sequences to remove PCR and sequencing errors. Alignment of CDR3 sequences to IMGT reference sequences was used to assign V, D and J gene segments. Each retained sequence needed at least a six-nucleotide match to both a V gene segment and a J gene segment. Rearrangements were called productive when the CDR3 lacked stop codons and stayed in frame with V and J; all others were non-productive. CDR3 was defined by IMGT convention, running from the second conserved V-encoded cysteine to the conserved J-encoded phenylalanine. The earlier analysis of 550 to 650 of the donors excluded any sequence lacking an unambiguous match to a single V gene segment. In an earlier analysis of 450 to 700 of the donors, V segments were called functional above 56.7% productive rearrangements and were called segregating when the between-donor standard deviation exceeded 5%. A statistical classification framework was developed to diagnose cytomegalovirus status using the catalog of TCR beta chain sequences. In a later analysis, TCR nucleotide sequences were compared against IMGT/GENE-DB human TR gene sequences so that V and J genes could be assigned. The TCRdist pipeline was used in a later analysis to assign CDR3 sequences and most-parsimonious VDJ recombination scenarios. In a later analysis, each TCR beta chain was defined by its CDR3 amino acid sequence together with its V-gene family, and reads lacking a unique V-gene family were excluded. A later analysis removed 500 to 650 highly shared, low-generation-probability nucleotide sequences to deal with suspected cross-contamination and a sequencing artifact. A later analysis calculated a clonal expansion index for each public chain from normalized within-repertoire ranks of inferred template counts. In a later analysis, generation probabilities were computed with a VDJ recombination model fitted to out-of-frame rearrangements, and the resulting probabilities were checked against IGoR. In a later analysis, TCR-TCR, TCR-HLA and TCR-CMV co-occurrence was scored with hypergeometric tests, and a repertoire-size bias correction was applied to TCR pairs. To estimate false discovery rates, a later analysis permuted the HLA or CMV assignments 20 times. In a later analysis, co-occurring TCRs were grouped using DBSCAN, with TCRdist sequence similarity added in when clustering inside HLA-allele-positive subsets. Repertoires with fewer than 30,000 or more than 120,000 public chains were left out of co-occurrence clustering, as were about 5 repertoires with anomalous nucleotide sharing. Entries here come from immuneACCESS through TCRdb and include only in-frame sequences with V and J called. Some clones fail to appear in such tables; in the studies checked, an unresolved V gene covers under half of the shortfall, and the cause of the remainder is unknown. For V, J and clone size, that table is used; D and trimming come from the DNA. Recorded for this sample are around 110,000 clones; 73% of them occurred a single time. The leading ten clones occupy about 8% of the sample.

From its cysteine to its phenylalanine, the CDR3 spans 13 amino acids. The kept DNA is CDR3 alone, 39 bases in frame from the first base. The germline V gene yields MNHEY for CDR1 and SVGAGI for CDR2. The full study reports these points: A later genetic analysis associated a missense DCLRE1C variant with V-gene and J-gene trimming of TCR beta chains, and an independent cohort replicated the association. The presence/absence analyses assumed that sequencing depth was roughly uniform across donors, and that assumption may not be true. In a later analysis, HLA-associated TCR beta chains were found to be more clonally expanded and to have lower generation probabilities than equally common non-associated chains. Three of the identified cytomegalovirus-associated TCR beta chains were confirmed in vitro to be specific for cytomegalovirus antigens. According to the authors, the approach could potentially be generalized to other disease states and immunological phenotypes. In an earlier analysis of approximately 600 of the donors, most TCR beta V segments were observed in productive rearrangements about 87% or about 30% of the time, broadly matching IMGT annotations. A total of some 180 TCR beta chains were listed by the study as associated with cytomegalovirus. In both the original and validation cohorts, the classifier was reported to diagnose cytomegalovirus status with high specificity and sensitivity. According to a later analysis, most CMV-associated TCR beta chains appeared to be HLA-restricted, and the HLA associations seemed to be driven largely by CMV exposure. A further reported finding was that TCR beta sequences accurately predicted the HLA-A and HLA-B alleles for most subjects in the first cohort. According to a later genetic analysis, donors in an Asian-associated ancestry cluster had fewer N-insertions in productive TCRs than the approximately 650-donor mean. The only immune exposure information available for the cohort was CMV serostatus. A later analysis associated 15,000 to 20,000 TCR beta sequences with specific HLA alleles at a false discovery rate of 0.05. Several of the top co-occurrence clusters appeared to be linked to parvovirus B19, influenza, CMV and Epstein-Barr virus, according to a later analysis. In a later analysis, TCR association rates were found to vary across HLA loci, with the most associated TCRs seen for DRB1 alleles and the fewest for HLA-C alleles. The 87-base-pair reads could not distinguish some IMGT-functional V segments, including TRBV6-2 and TRBV6-3, so those segments were excluded. While some public TCRs were present in many individuals, most TCR sequences turned up only very rarely across donors. The earlier analysis of approximately 560 of the donors excluded around 17 rarely observed V segments, including chromosome 9 orphons, because counts were too low. In this cohort, only TCR beta chains were sequenced, and detectable features were limited by the absence of alpha or paired-chain data. Linkage disequilibrium might explain the correlated functional status among segregating V segments, but an unknown experimental factor could not be ruled out. Because HLA typing was missing for some donors at each locus, association tests included only the typed subset. A cluster of highly shared sequence variants was judged likely to be a technical artifact of the sequencing pipeline. When HLA alleles, especially DR and DQ, strongly co-occurred, TCR associations were difficult to assign to individual alleles.

In total, 666 healthy bone marrow donors made up the cohort. All cohort members were sampled while nominally healthy, although unrecorded immune exposures were likely present. The donor was CMV seronegative and belonged to the group of over 350 seronegative cohort members. Each donor provided a peripheral blood sample, and peripheral blood mononuclear cells were used for TCR beta sequencing. Genomic DNA extraction from the blood cell samples was performed with the Qiagen DNeasy Blood Extraction Kit. This TCR came from a man aged 25 to 45 in good health and CMV-seronegative. The chain uses TRBV6-5 and TRBJ2-7, with 10 bases in between that match TRBD1. Material for sequencing was PBMCs. In nucleotide form, the sequence is TGTGCCATCAGTGAGACAGGGGGCGCAAGGCAGTACTTC. Its protein reads: CAISETGGARQYF.